This entry lists 20 T cell receptor beta chains sequenced from one sample in a study of blood T cell repertoires in COVID-19. Assay used: immunoSEQ multiplex PCR; TCRdb lists only in-frame clones, some missing. Among approximately 79,000 clones, 80% to 90% were seen once, and the ten largest hold 0.55% to 0.75%. Sequences were obtained from peripheral blood. The source of these receptors is a man aged 55 to 70 with acute or convalescent COVID-19.

This rearrangement joins TRBV30 to TRBJ1-2; the match to TRBD1 covers 7 bases. With 4 bases clipped from V and 2 bases from J, the junction kept 7 bases outside the gene matches. CDR3 length: 14 amino acids. CDR1 and CDR2 (germline): GTSNPN, SVGIG (reference sequence). DNA of the CDR3: TGTGCCTGGAATTCAGGGGGAAGAAACTATGGCTACACCTTC. Translating it yields CAWNSGGRNYGYTF.

The chain joins TRBV27 to TRBJ2-2; perhaps TRBD1 as D (5 bases). CDR3 length: 16 residues. Germline loops: CDR1 MNHEY, CDR2 SMNVEV (reference sequence). The V and J ends lost 5 bases and 5 bases respectively, with 18 bases between them. The CDR3 region has the DNA TGTGCCAGCAGTCCGCCCCAGGGTCTGGGGACCGGGGAGCTGTTTTTT. Translation gives CASSPPQGLGTGELFF.

The V call is TRBV9, the J call TRBJ2-1; 9 nucleotides match TRBD2. Germline loops: CDR1 SGDLS, CDR2 YYNGEE. There are 16 residues in the CDR3. V trimming: 4 bases; J trimming: 7 bases; junction bases outside the gene matches: 12. DNA of the CDR3: TGTGCCAGCAGCCCCCGGGCAGCGGGAGGAGTTAATGAGCAGTTCTTC. It codes for CASSPRAAGGVNEQFF. The variable domain in full, completed from reference TRBV9 and TRBJ2-1, reads DSGVTQTPKHLITATGQRVTLRCSPRSGDLSVYWYQQSLDQGLQFLIQYYNGEERAKGNILERFSAQQFPDLHSELNLSSLELGDSALYFCASSPRAAGGVNEQFFGPGTRLTVL.

This clone has just one count. The rearrangement uses TRBV6-5 and TRBJ2-7; TRBD2 aligns across 10 bases. The CDR3 totals 13 residues. V shed 6 bases and J 6 bases; nucleotides not matched to a gene: 5. Germline CDR1 is MNHEY and CDR2 is SVGAGI. CDR3: CASRDRLAGEQYF. The DNA for the CDR3 is TGTGCCAGCAGAGACCGACTAGCGGGCGAGCAGTACTTC.

The chain links TRBV7-6 to TRBJ2-1; D is uncertain. Germline CDR1 SGHVS, CDR2 FNYEAQ. The germline V and J ends were trimmed by 5 bases and 9 bases, with 8 bases remaining between them. The CDR3 runs to 11 residues. The CDR3: CASSVSFEQFF. The CDR3 region has the DNA TGTGCCAGCAGCGTTAGCTTTGAGCAGTTCTTC.

With respect to this clone: Within the sample, other DNA sequences also encode this same CDR3. The chain has TRBV2 and TRBJ2-7; D perhaps matches TRBD1 (5 bases). Per germline, CDR1 SNHLY and CDR2 FYNNEI. The CDR3 contains 12 residues. Trimming stripped 6 bases from V and 2 bases from J, with 8 bases between. CDR3 sequence: CASSRQPYEQYF. CDR3 bases: TGTGCCAGCAGCCGACAGCCCTACGAGCAGTACTTC.

This chain joins TRBV24-1 and TRBJ1-5, with D maybe TRBD1 (6 bases). This CDR3 is built from 15 residues. The germline CDR1 and CDR2 sequences are KGHDR and SFDVKD. Trimming removed 9 bases from V and 6 bases from J, with 20 bases in between. For the CDR3, the DNA is TGTGCCACCGGTGGCAGGGACAACACCGTTCAGCCCCAGCATTTT. This gives the protein CATGGRDNTVQPQHF.

DNA of the CDR3: TGTGCCAGCAGTGATCGCTTGAGAGGGGGCTCTGAAAAACTGTTTTTT. Its protein is CASSDRLRGGSEKLFF. The chain has TRBV6-1 and TRBJ1-4, with 7 nucleotides matching TRBD1. The CDR3 totals 16 residues. Trimming cost V 3 bases and J 7 bases; bases outside gene matches: 11. CDR1 and CDR2 from the germline V gene are MNHNS and SASEGT.

The chain combines TRBV27 with TRBJ2-7; perhaps TRBD2 as D (6 bases). Per the germline V gene, CDR1 is MNHEY and CDR2 is SMNVEV (reference sequence). This CDR3 is 13 amino acids long. Trimming took 6 bases from V and 3 from J, leaving 12 bases between them. CDR3 region: CASSQMTSYEQYF. CDR3 nucleotide sequence: TGTGCCAGCAGCCAAATGACTAGCTACGAGCAGTACTTC.

The chain couples TRBV7-3 to TRBJ2-2; possible D gene TRBD1, 5 bases. V shed 2 bases and J shed 4 bases, with 8 bases lying between them. Germline V lookup: CDR1 SGHTA, CDR2 FQGTGA. The length of the CDR3 is 14 residues. CDR3 sequence: CASSLDRTTGELFF. The CDR3 DNA follows: TGTGCCAGCAGCTTAGACAGAACCACCGGGGAGCTGTTTTTT.

V gene TRBV6-5 combines with J gene TRBJ1-2, with a possible D match to TRBD1 (6 bases). The CDR3 is 14 amino acids. V lost 2 bases to trimming and J lost 5 bases, with 12 bases between them. Germline CDR1 MNHEY, CDR2 SVGAGI. The CDR3 nucleotides read TGTGCCAGCAGTTACACCCGGACAGCTTATGGCTACACCTTC. As protein: CASSYTRTAYGYTF.

The chain has TRBV15 and TRBJ2-5; TRBD2 matches at 9 bases. The V gene's germline CDR1 is LNHNV and CDR2 YYDKDF (reference sequence). Unmatched junction bases numbered 14, after V lost 7 bases and J lost 5 bases. This CDR3 comprises 16 residues. Here the CDR3 DNA reads TGTGCCACCACTCGGGGTAGCGGGAGAGAGGGGGAGACCCAGTACTTC. Protein: CATTRGSGREGETQYF.

The genes are TRBV5-1 and TRBJ2-5, with D possibly being TRBD2 (6 bases). V shed 2 bases and J shed 4 bases, with 9 bases lying between them. Per germline, CDR1 SGHRS and CDR2 YFSETQ. The CDR3 consists of 13 residues. For the CDR3, the DNA is TGCGCCAGCAGCTTCGGGGACTTAGAGACCCAGTACTTC. Translated, it gives CASSFGDLETQYF. The variable domain in full, with the rest retrieved from reference TRBV5-1 and TRBJ2-5, is KAGVTQTPRYLIKTRGQQVTLSCSPISGHRSVSWYQQTPGQGLQFLFEYFSETQRNKGNFPGRFSGRQFSNSRSEMNVSTLELGDSALYLCASSFGDLETQYFGPGTRLLVL.

This clone was recorded only once. The gene calls are TRBV19 and TRBJ1-1; D may be TRBD1 (6 bases). V dropped 4 bases and J dropped 1 base, with 7 bases sitting between them. Germline CDR1 LNHDA, CDR2 SQIVND (reference sequence). The CDR3 is 13 residues long. The chain's CDR3 is CASSKGGNTEAFF. The CDR3 nucleotides read TGTGCCAGTAGTAAAGGGGGGAACACTGAAGCTTTCTTT. Together with reference TRBV19 and TRBJ1-1, the CDR3 gives the full variable domain: DGGITQSPKYLFRKEGQNVTLSCEQNLNHDAMYWYRQDPGQGLRLIYYSQIVNDFQKGDIAEGYSVSREKKESFPLTVTSAQKNPTAFYLCASSKGGNTEAFFGQGTRLTVV.

CDR3 protein: CASSLAATDTQYF. As DNA, the CDR3 is TGTGCCAGCAGCCTAGCGGCCACAGATACGCAGTATTTT. The chain joins TRBV6-5 to TRBJ2-3; 7 nucleotides match TRBD2. V shed 6 bases, J shed 2 bases, and the junction held 2 bases outside the gene matches. CDR3 length: 13 amino acids. Germline CDR1 MNHEY, CDR2 SVGAGI.

The chain is built from TRBV18 and TRBJ1-5, with no clear D. The CDR3 has 15 residues. Looked up from germline, CDR1 is KGHSH and CDR2 is LQKENI. Trimming shortened V by 3 bases and J by 6 bases, and 15 bases separated the two germline ends. This chain's CDR3 is CASSPTKLEGQPQHF. The CDR3 DNA is TGTGCCAGCTCACCGACAAAACTCGAAGGTCAGCCCCAGCATTTT.

The V gene is TRBV12-3 or TRBV12-4, the J gene TRBJ1-2; TRBD1 might be the D (5 bases). Deletions cut 6 bases from V and 7 bases from J, with 15 bases between. The CDR3 totals 13 residues. CDR3 sequence reads: CASRLHRGGGYTF. Here the CDR3 DNA reads TGTGCCAGCAGACTCCACCGGGGGGGTGGCTACACCTTC.

The chain couples TRBV10-3 to TRBJ2-1; 8 bases are shared with TRBD2. Germline V gives CDR1 ENHRY, CDR2 SYGVKD. The ends lost 7 bases at V and 1 base at J; junction bases unmatched: 3. CDR3 length: 14 amino acids. The CDR3 is CAIKAGGSYNEQFF. The CDR3 DNA sequence: TGTGCCATCAAGGCGGGAGGATCCTACAATGAGCAGTTCTTC.

This clone was counted between two and nine times. The chain is built from TRBV29-1 and TRBJ1-1, with 9 bases aligning to TRBD1. The CDR3 has 14 residues. Germline CDR1 reads SQVTM; CDR2 reads ANQGSEA. Germline trimming cut 6 bases from V and 5 bases from J; bases unmatched to any gene: 10. CDR3 sequence reads: CSVNTQGAGTEAFF. The CDR3 DNA reads TGCAGCGTCAACACACAGGGGGCAGGGACTGAAGCTTTCTTT.

The DNA for the CDR3 is TGTGCCAGCAGCCAGCCAGGGGGCTCCTACAATGAGCAGTTCTTC. Translating it yields CASSQPGGSYNEQFF. The chain links TRBV4-2 to TRBJ2-1; 7 bases are shared with TRBD1. This CDR3 comprises 15 residues. Germline CDR1 LGHNA, CDR2 YNFKEQ. Trimming cost V 3 bases and J 0 bases; bases outside gene matches: 2.